This T cell receptor (beta chain) was observed in a study of cytomegalovirus exposure and HLA in healthy donors. Germline CDR1 is SNHLY and CDR2 is FYNNEI. CDR3 length: 12 amino acids. Trimming took off 7 bases at V and 6 bases at J, with 9 bases between the two ends. Comments on this clone: The sample contains more than one DNA sequence encoding this CDR3.

The PCR used 60 Vbeta and 13 Jbeta primers. TCRdb's table, derived via immunoSEQ multiplex PCR, lists solely in-frame clones and lacks some. The table lists about 190,000 clones, 65% to 80% of them singletons. The rearrangement uses TRBV2 and TRBJ2-2; D gene unclear. What was sequenced was PBMCs. The sequence came from a man aged 30 to 45 in good health and CMV-seropositive. As DNA, the CDR3 is TGTGCCAGCACCCCTGGCCCCGGGGAGCTGTTTTTT. Translation gives CASTPGPGELFF.